One sample yielded the 29 T cell receptor beta chains listed below, sequenced in a study of vaccination and CD4 T cells after COVID-19. These receptors have no known antigen. The sample's treatment: roughly 10-day PBMC culture with coronavirus spike peptide pools or control peptides (ViraFEST assay). At the Johns Hopkins FTIC core, DNA taken from cultured CD4+ T cells was sequenced by way of the Oncomine TCR Beta short-read assay. Each CDR3 protein gets one entry after TCRdb re-called the PCR reads with MiXCR. Of about 18,000 distinct CDR3 sequences in the sample, roughly 46% were seen once. The specimen comprised CD4+ T cells from blood, cultured in vitro, sampled before SARS-CoV-2 vaccination. These receptors all come from a human donor who had recovered from COVID-19.

J is TRBJ2-2 and V is TRBV7-2; D is unclear. Trimming stripped 2 bases from V and 6 bases from J, with 16 bases between. Germline values: CDR1 SGHTA, CDR2 FQGNSA. This CDR3 comprises 16 residues. In DNA, the CDR3 is TGTGCCAGCAGCTTACGTGGCGGCCCAACGGCCGGGGAGCTGTTTTTT. Translation: CASSLRGGPTAGELFF.

V usage is TRBV6-2 or TRBV6-3 and J usage is TRBJ1-6; D may be TRBD1 (6 bases). The CDR3 is 17 residues long. V was shortened by 2 bases and J by 0 bases, with 11 bases between the two germline ends. Germline V gene data show CDR1 as MNHEY and CDR2 as SVGEGT. CDR3 protein: CASSYGGGSSYNSPLHF. CDR3 in DNA: TGTGCCAGCAGTTACGGAGGGGGGAGCTCCTATAATTCACCCCTCCACTTT.

This clonotype appeared a single time. The chain joins TRBV20-1 to TRBJ2-1, with TRBD2 identical over 9 bases. The CDR3 spans 16 residues. Germline-derived CDR1 and CDR2 are DFQATT and SNEGSKA (reference sequence). The V and J ends lost 2 bases and 6 bases, in that order; junction bases with no gene match: 11. The CDR3, as DNA: TGCAGTGCTAGAAGAGGGAATAGCGGGAGAGGCAATGAGCAGTTCTTC. Amino acids: CSARRGNSGRGNEQFF.

The chain recombines TRBV11-3 with TRBJ2-3; 7 bases align to TRBD1. CDR3 length: 15 amino acids. Germline CDR1 SGHNT, CDR2 YENEEA. With V trimmed by 4 bases and J by 2 bases, 6 bases remained unmatched. The CDR3 sequence: CASSSGTEFTDTQYF. The CDR3 DNA reads as TGTGCCAGCAGCTCCGGGACAGAGTTCACAGATACGCAGTATTTT.

This chain links TRBV6-4 with TRBJ1-1, with no clear D. The ends were cut back, 3 bases at V and 4 bases at J, with 9 bases in the middle. CDR3 size: 13 residues. From germline, CDR1 is MRHNA and CDR2 SNTAGT. The CDR3 reads CASSEGRTTEAFF. CDR3 nucleotide sequence: TGTGCCAGCAGTGAAGGGAGGACCACTGAAGCTTTCTTT.

This clonotype was seen more than once but under ten times. V gene TRBV7-2 combines with J gene TRBJ1-2; D gene ambiguous. The CDR3 is made up of 14 amino acids. In germline, CDR1 is SGHTA, CDR2 FQGNSA. Trimming pared 3 bases from V and 2 bases from J, leaving 10 bases between. The CDR3 spells CASSLGRKNYGYTF. The CDR3 coding sequence is TGTGCCAGCAGCTTGGGCAGAAAGAACTATGGCTACACCTTC.

The rearrangement uses TRBV3-1 and TRBJ2-1; D may correspond to TRBD1 or TRBD2 (5 bases each). This CDR3 contains 17 residues. The V end was cut by 0 bases, the J end by 4 bases, with 16 bases between. CDR1 is LGHDT, CDR2 YNNKEL, per germline (reference sequence). CDR3 in DNA: TGTGCCAGCAGCCAAGACCCCGGGGCGAGGACGTACAATGAGCAGTTCTTC. It specifies CASSQDPGARTYNEQFF.

The CDR3 spells CASSVGSSNQPQHF. CDR3 in DNA: TGTGCCAGCAGCGTAGGCAGTAGCAATCAGCCCCAGCATTTT. The chain joins TRBV9 to TRBJ1-5, with D unclear. Trimming shortened V by 0 bases and J by 0 bases, and 4 bases separated the two germline ends. The CDR3 totals 14 residues. Per the germline V gene, CDR1 is SGDLS and CDR2 is YYNGEE.

The gene calls are TRBV19 and TRBJ1-2, with D possibly TRBD1 on 6 matching bases. The length of the CDR3 is 14 residues. In germline, CDR1 is LNHDA, CDR2 SQIVND (reference sequence). Trimming removed 3 bases at V and 3 bases at J, with 11 bases between. This CDR3 is CASSIGGSDYGYTF. CDR3 DNA: TGTGCCAGTAGTATCGGGGGCAGTGACTATGGCTACACCTTC.

This chain joins TRBV5-6 and TRBJ1-2, with D possibly TRBD1 on 6 matching bases. This CDR3 is 14 amino acids long. Germline CDR1 and CDR2: SGHDT and YYEEEE. Trimming stripped 7 bases from V and 7 bases from J, with 20 bases between. CDR3 bases: TGTGCCAGCGGGGACCGGACAGCGAAGGGTGGCTACACCTTC. Translating it yields CASGDRTAKGGYTF.

As concerns this clonotype: A read error may account for a junction end that differs from germline. The gene calls are TRBV7-9 and TRBJ2-3; no reliable D call. Germline V gives CDR1 SEHNR, CDR2 FQNEAQ (reference sequence). This CDR3 contains 13 residues. As DNA, the CDR3 is TGCGCCAGCAACCTCGGGCACACAGATACGCAGTATTTT. Amino acids: CASNLGHTDTQYF.

This clonotype came up a few times. The chain carries TRBV6-2 or TRBV6-3 and TRBJ2-5; D ambiguous. The CDR3 spans 15 residues. V was cut by 1 base and J by 1 base, with 10 bases left in between. Germline CDR1 reads MNHEY; CDR2 reads SVGEGT. The CDR3 nucleotides are TGTGCCAGCAGTTACTTCTCTCCGAGCCAAGAGACCCAGTACTTC. It specifies CASSYFSPSQETQYF.

This clonotype was counted only a few times. The rearrangement links TRBV7-9 to TRBJ1-1, with 9 positions matching TRBD1. V lost 2 bases, J lost 0 bases, and 13 bases stayed unmatched. There are 19 residues in the CDR3. CDR1 and CDR2 (germline): SEHNR, FQNEAQ (reference sequence). In DNA, the CDR3 is TGTGCCAGCAGCTTAAACGCCGGGACAGGGCGCAGGATGAACACTGAAGCTTTCTTT. This sequence encodes CASSLNAGTGRRMNTEAFF.

The genes are TRBV20-1 and TRBJ2-7; TRBD2 matches at 8 bases. Germline CDR1 is DFQATT and CDR2 is SNEGSKA (reference sequence). Trimming took 1 base from V and 6 from J; bases not matched to a gene: 2. The CDR3 extends over 12 amino acids. The CDR3: CSARGTSSEQYF. CDR3 nucleotides: TGCAGTGCTAGAGGGACTAGCTCCGAGCAGTACTTC.

This chain joins TRBV11-2 and TRBJ1-2, with D perhaps TRBD1 (5 bases). Germline-derived CDR1 and CDR2 are SGHAT and FQNNGV. This CDR3 region has 16 residues. Trimming cost V 5 bases and J 4 bases, with 20 bases left between them. The CDR3 here is CASSPQLGGTGYGYTF. The CDR3 DNA sequence: TGTGCCAGCAGCCCCCAACTGGGGGGAACGGGCTATGGCTACACCTTC. The full variable domain, its missing parts supplied by reference TRBV11-2 and TRBJ1-2, is EAGVAQSPRYKIIEKRQSVAFWCNPISGHATLYWYQQILGQGPKLLIQFQNNGVVDDSQLPKDRFSAERLKGVDSTLKIQPAKLEDSAVYLCASSPQLGGTGYGYTFGSGTRLTVV.

This chain connects TRBV6-2 or TRBV6-3 to TRBJ2-1, with D possibly TRBD2 on 6 matching bases. Germline V gene data show CDR1 as MNHEY and CDR2 as SVGEGT. The CDR3 length is 15 residues. Between the trimmed V and J ends, which lost 5 bases and 2 bases, there was a span of 13 bases. The CDR3 DNA reads as TGTGCCAGCAGTCTGGGACTTACCCCCTACAATGAGCAGTTCTTC. Its translation: CASSLGLTPYNEQFF.

The gene calls are TRBV7-2 and TRBJ2-1, with D possibly TRBD1 on 5 matching bases. Germline V lookup: CDR1 SGHTA, CDR2 FQGNSA. This CDR3 region has 15 residues. V gave up 1 base and J gave up 2 bases, with 9 bases separating them. The CDR3 region is CASSLGQGPYNEQFF. Written as DNA, the CDR3 is TGTGCCAGCAGCTTAGGGCAGGGTCCCTACAATGAGCAGTTCTTC. Combining the CDR3 with reference TRBV7-2 and TRBJ2-1 gives the whole variable domain GAGVSQSPSNKVTEKGKDVELRCDPISGHTALYWYRQSLGQGLEFLIYFQGNSAPDKSGLPSDRFSAERTGGSVSTLTIQRTQQEDSAVYLCASSLGQGPYNEQFFGPGTRLTVL.

The chain links TRBV6-2 or TRBV6-3 to TRBJ1-1, with unresolved D. The germline CDR1 and CDR2 sequences are MNHEY and SVGEGT. V lost 6 bases to trimming and J lost 8 bases, with 7 bases between them. CDR3 size: 10 residues. CDR3 bases: TGTGCCAGCAGCGCAGGAGAAGCTTTCTTT. Its translation: CASSAGEAFF.

The chain couples TRBV14 to TRBJ1-6; D call uncertain. CDR1 SGHDN and CDR2 FVKESK come from the germline V gene. This CDR3 contains 14 residues. The V gene lost 4 bases and the J gene lost 7 bases, with 11 bases spanning the gap. CDR3 amino acids: CASSPRRENSPLHF. In DNA form, the CDR3 reads TGTGCCAGCAGCCCTCGGCGGGAGAATTCACCCCTCCACTTT. Looking up the rest from reference TRBV14 and TRBJ1-6 gives the full variable domain: EAGVTQFPSHSVIEKGQTVTLRCDPISGHDNLYWYRRVMGKEIKFLLHFVKESKQDESGMPNNRFLAERTGGTYSTLKVQPAELEDSGVYFCASSPRRENSPLHFGNGTRLTVT.

The rearrangement links TRBV28 to TRBJ1-2, with D hard to call. V lost 3 bases and J lost 1, with 18 bases in between. The CDR3 length is 17 residues. The V gene's germline CDR1 is MDHEN and CDR2 SYDVKM. CDR3 DNA: TGTGCCAGCAGTTTTGCCCTCTCCCTGATGGGTAACTATGGCTACACCTTC. This gives the protein CASSFALSLMGNYGYTF.

V gene TRBV6-2 or TRBV6-3 combines with J gene TRBJ2-6, with D possibly TRBD2 on 6 matching bases. Trimming took 0 bases from V and 2 from J, leaving 20 bases between them. The V gene's germline CDR1 is MNHEY and CDR2 SVGEGT. The CDR3 spans 20 residues. The CDR3 DNA sequence: TGTGCCAGCAGTTACTCTATGGCTGAGCGGGCCGGTGCTGGGGCCAACGTCCTGACTTTC. Translating gives CASSYSMAERAGAGANVLTF.

V usage is TRBV10-3 and J usage is TRBJ1-2; a possible D gene is TRBD1 (5 bases). Germline CDR1 and CDR2: ENHRY and SYGVKD. V lost 7 bases to trimming and J lost 6 bases, with 18 bases between them. The CDR3 has 14 residues. The CDR3 spells CAIKPMGLLDGYTF. CDR3 DNA: TGTGCCATCAAGCCCATGGGGCTGTTGGATGGCTACACCTTC.

The gene calls are TRBV11-1 and TRBJ2-2, with 8 nucleotides matching TRBD2. V trimming: 4 bases; J trimming: 3 bases; junction bases outside the gene matches: 4. The CDR3 runs 15 residues. The germline V gene encodes CDR1 SGHAT and CDR2 FQDESV (reference sequence). CDR3 in DNA: TGTGCCAGCAGCTCTCGGGGGGGAGACACCGGGGAGCTGTTTTTT. Translated: CASSSRGGDTGELFF.

This chain joins TRBV7-9 and TRBJ1-2, with D uncertain. CDR1 SEHNR and CDR2 FQNEAQ come from the germline V gene (reference sequence). The V end lost 1 base, the J end lost 4 bases, and 10 bases lay between the germline ends. The CDR3 spans 14 residues. CDR3 coding DNA: TGTGCCAGCAGCTTAGTGGCAGCCTCCTATGGCTACACCTTC. Translating gives CASSLVAASYGYTF.

The J gene is TRBJ2-5, the V gene TRBV7-9; D gene ambiguous. This CDR3 region has 14 residues. Germline V CDR1 and CDR2: SEHNR, FQNEAQ (reference sequence). The V end lost 3 bases, the J end lost 0 bases, and 8 bases lay between the germline ends. CDR3 sequence: CASSFRVYQETQYF. The CDR3, as DNA: TGTGCCAGCAGCTTTAGGGTTTACCAAGAGACCCAGTACTTC. The entire variable domain, with the rest obtained from reference TRBV7-9 and TRBJ2-5, is as follows: DTGVSQNPRHKITKRGQNVTFRCDPISEHNRLYWYRQTLGQGPEFLTYFQNEAQLEKSRLLSDRFSAERPKGSFSTLEIQRTEQGDSAMYLCASSFRVYQETQYFGPGTRLLVL.

The chain uses TRBV6-1 and TRBJ2-7, with 11 positions matching TRBD1. The CDR3 length is 15 residues. Trimming at V came to 6 bases and at J to 2 bases, leaving 6 bases not matched to a gene. Germline V gene data show CDR1 as MNHNS and CDR2 as SASEGT. Here the CDR3 reads CASREDRGPPYEQYF. CDR3 nucleotide sequence: TGTGCCAGCAGGGAGGACAGGGGGCCTCCCTACGAGCAGTACTTC.

This clonotype occurred a few times. This chain connects TRBV19 to TRBJ1-1; unclear D gene. Trimming took 0 bases from V and 1 from J, leaving 9 bases between them. The CDR3 spans 15 residues. CDR1 and CDR2 from the germline V gene are LNHDA and SQIVND (reference sequence). The CDR3 DNA is TGTGCCAGTAGTATAGAGGGTGCAGCGAACACTGAAGCTTTCTTT. Translation: CASSIEGAANTEAFF.

This clonotype was observed a single time. This chain connects TRBV12-3 or TRBV12-4 to TRBJ1-1; D is unclear. The length of the CDR3 is 16 residues. Trimming removed 4 bases from V and 0 bases from J, with 15 bases in between. The CDR3 region is CASSSVERSMNTEAFF. The CDR3 nucleotides read TGTGCCAGCAGTTCAGTAGAGAGGAGCATGAACACTGAAGCTTTCTTT.

The J gene is TRBJ2-5, the V gene TRBV4-1, with 12 bases that match TRBD2. J lost 1 base, V lost 3 bases, and 3 bases had no gene match. Germline V gives CDR1 MGHRA, CDR2 YSYEKL. This CDR3 contains 16 residues. The CDR3 region is CASSHGLAGIQETQYF. Written as DNA, the CDR3 is TGCGCCAGCAGCCACGGACTAGCGGGGATCCAAGAGACCCAGTACTTC.